The 7 T cell receptor beta chains below were found in one sample sequenced in a study of T-cell memory formation after mild COVID-19 (dated by TCRdb to 2020 to 2022). The library relied on 5' RACE. These reads were obtained on an Illumina NovaSeq 6000. In TCRdb, the public reads were trimmed at Q25 with fastp and aligned with MiXCR, with productive beta chains retained. CDR3 protein duplicates are merged, each entry listing the most common genes and DNA. For this sample the table gives 150,000 to 200,000 distinct CDR3 sequences, of which around a tenth were detected only once. The top ten constitute 3% to 4% of the sample. Input material: PBMCs or a T cell subset sorted from them (not recorded which). The origin of the receptors is a man aged 18 to 35 who had mild COVID-19 (a few samples of this study predate the infection). The sample titles of this study are shuffled in the database, so cell type and time point are left out; the donor was told from shared clones.

The chain couples TRBV2 to TRBJ2-1, with a weak D call TRBD1 (6 bases). The CDR3 length is 16 residues. Germline values: CDR1 SNHLY, CDR2 FYNNEI. Trimming took 1 base from V and 4 from J, leaving 14 bases between them. In DNA form, the CDR3 reads TGTGCCAGCAGTGAAGTATGGCTGGGGGCATACAATGAGCAGTTCTTC. This encodes CASSEVWLGAYNEQFF.

The chain links TRBV3-1 to TRBJ1-6; D remains ambiguous. The V gene's germline CDR1 is LGHDT and CDR2 YNNKEL (reference sequence). V lost 1 base, J lost 11 bases, and 12 bases lay in between. CDR3 length: 14 residues. CDR3 in amino acids: CASSQGSAGTPLHF. CDR3 in DNA: TGTGCCAGCAGCCAAGGGTCAGCGGGAACACCCCTCCACTTT.

This clonotype was counted once. This chain joins TRBV5-1 and TRBJ1-2; a weak D match, TRBD1 (6 bases). Trimming stripped 2 bases from V and 6 bases from J, with 11 bases between. This CDR3 has 13 residues. Germline V lookup: CDR1 SGHRS, CDR2 YFSETQ. The DNA for the CDR3 is TGCGCCAGCAGCTTTTCCGGGGGCGATGGCTACACCTTC. Protein sequence: CASSFSGGDGYTF.

This chain connects TRBV4-1 to TRBJ2-7, with 10 nucleotides matching TRBD1. The CDR3 contains 15 residues. Germline V gene lookup returns CDR1 MGHRA and CDR2 YSYEKL. The V and J ends lost 5 bases and 2 bases, in that order; junction bases with no gene match: 6. CDR3: CASSWPGQGTYEQYF. Written as DNA, the CDR3 is TGCGCCAGCAGCTGGCCGGGACAGGGGACCTACGAGCAGTACTTC.

This rearrangement joins TRBV5-1 to TRBJ2-2; the D is unclear. V was pared by 0 bases and J by 3 bases, with 9 bases between. Germline V gene lookup returns CDR1 SGHRS and CDR2 YFSETQ. CDR3 length: 15 residues. The DNA of the CDR3 is TGCGCCAGCAGCTTGGGAGAGTATGACACCGGGGAGCTGTTTTTT. This sequence encodes CASSLGEYDTGELFF.

This clonotype occurred a few times. The CDR3 region is CASSLGGLYTGELFF. The CDR3, as DNA: TGTGCCAGCAGTTTGGGTGGGCTTTACACCGGGGAGCTGTTTTTT. V usage is TRBV28 and J usage is TRBJ2-2; D gene unclear. Germline-derived CDR1 and CDR2 are MDHEN and SYDVKM. V was pared by 3 bases and J by 3 bases, with 11 bases between. This CDR3 contains 15 residues.

This clonotype has only a few counts. The chain carries TRBV9 and TRBJ2-3; D gene uncertain. Per the germline V gene, CDR1 is SGDLS and CDR2 is YYNGEE. The CDR3 spans 14 residues. V was shortened by 2 bases and J by 5 bases, with 12 bases between the two germline ends. CDR3 bases: TGTGCCAGCAGCGTTAGCCCCCTCGTAGATACGCAGTATTTT. Its protein product is CASSVSPLVDTQYF.